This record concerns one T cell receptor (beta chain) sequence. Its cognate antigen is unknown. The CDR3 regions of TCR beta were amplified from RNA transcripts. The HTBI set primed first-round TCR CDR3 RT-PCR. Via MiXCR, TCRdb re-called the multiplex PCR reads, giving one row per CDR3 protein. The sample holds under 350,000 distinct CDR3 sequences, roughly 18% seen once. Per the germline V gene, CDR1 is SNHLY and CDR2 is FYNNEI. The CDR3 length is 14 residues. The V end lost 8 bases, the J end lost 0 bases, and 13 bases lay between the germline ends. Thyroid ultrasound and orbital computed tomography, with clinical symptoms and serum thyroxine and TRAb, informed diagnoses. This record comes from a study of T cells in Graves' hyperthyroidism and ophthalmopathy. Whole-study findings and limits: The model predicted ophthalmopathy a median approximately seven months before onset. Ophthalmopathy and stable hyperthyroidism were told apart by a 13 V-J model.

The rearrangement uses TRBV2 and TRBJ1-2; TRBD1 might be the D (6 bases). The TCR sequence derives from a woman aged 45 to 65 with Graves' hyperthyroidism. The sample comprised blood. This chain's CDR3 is CASGDGDTNYGYTF. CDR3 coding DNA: TGTGCCAGCGGCGACGGGGACACTAACTATGGCTACACCTTC.